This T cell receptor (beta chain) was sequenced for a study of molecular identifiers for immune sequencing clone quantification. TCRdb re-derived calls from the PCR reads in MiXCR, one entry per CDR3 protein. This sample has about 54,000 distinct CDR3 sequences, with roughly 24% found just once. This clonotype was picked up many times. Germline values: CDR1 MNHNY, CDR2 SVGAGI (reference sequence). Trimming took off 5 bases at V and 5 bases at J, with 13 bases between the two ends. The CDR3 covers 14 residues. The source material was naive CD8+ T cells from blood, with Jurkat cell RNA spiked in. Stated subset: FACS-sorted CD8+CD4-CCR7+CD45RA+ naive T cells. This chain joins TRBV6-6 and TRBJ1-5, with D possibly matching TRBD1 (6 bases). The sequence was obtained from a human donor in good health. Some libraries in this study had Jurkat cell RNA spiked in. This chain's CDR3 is CASSTDRPDQPQHF. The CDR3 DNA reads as TGTGCCAGCAGTACCGACAGGCCCGATCAGCCCCAGCATTTT.